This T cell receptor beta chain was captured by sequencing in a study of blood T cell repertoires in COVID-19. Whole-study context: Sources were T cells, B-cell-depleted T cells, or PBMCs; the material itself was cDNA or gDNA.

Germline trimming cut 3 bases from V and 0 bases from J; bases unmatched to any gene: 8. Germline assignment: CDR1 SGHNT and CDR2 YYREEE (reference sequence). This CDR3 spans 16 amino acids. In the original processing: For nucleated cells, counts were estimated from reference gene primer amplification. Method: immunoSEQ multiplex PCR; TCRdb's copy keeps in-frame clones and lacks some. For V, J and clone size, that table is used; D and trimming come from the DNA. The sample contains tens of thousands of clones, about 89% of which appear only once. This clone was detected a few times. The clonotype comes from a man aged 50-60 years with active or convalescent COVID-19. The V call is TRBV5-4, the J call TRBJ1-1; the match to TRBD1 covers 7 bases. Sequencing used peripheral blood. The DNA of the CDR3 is TGTGCCAGCAGCTCCTCCGGGACAGTATTGAACACTGAAGCTTTCTTT. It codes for CASSSSGTVLNTEAFF.